The 5 T cell receptor beta chains given below trace back to one sample, sequenced in a study of blood T cell repertoires in COVID-19. Here immunoSEQ multiplex PCR was the method, and the copy in TCRdb shows in-frame clones only, minus some. In the table there are about 140,000 clones, more than 85% of which are singletons. Input material: peripheral blood. These receptors came from a human donor in a cohort sampled during active COVID-19.

The rearrangement joins TRBV7-6 to TRBJ2-3; TRBD2 matches 14 bases. V lost 4 bases, J lost 3 bases, and 6 bases stayed unmatched. The length of the CDR3 is 17 residues. Germline V gene sequence: CDR1 SGHVS, CDR2 FNYEAQ. CDR3 DNA sequence: TGTGCCAGCAGCTACGGGACTAGCGGGAGTCTAACAGATACGCAGTATTTT. This sequence encodes CASSYGTSGSLTDTQYF.

The chain carries TRBV28 and TRBJ2-1; TRBD2 might be the D (6 bases). V was shortened by 2 bases and J by 8 bases, with 16 bases between the two germline ends. The CDR3 has 15 amino acids. Germline assignment: CDR1 MDHEN and CDR2 SYDVKM. The CDR3 nucleotides read TGTGCCAGCAGTTTACGGGAGAGGGTTAAGCATGAGCAGTTCTTC. Translated, it gives CASSLRERVKHEQFF.

The chain combines TRBV7-9 with TRBJ1-1; tentative D call: TRBD1 (6 bases). V lost 3 bases and J lost 10, with 24 bases in between. The CDR3 has 16 residues. The germline V gene has CDR1 SEHNR and CDR2 FQNEAQ (reference sequence). The CDR3 sequence: CASSFSRAPGAIRAFF. The CDR3 bases are TGTGCCAGCAGCTTTTCTAGGGCTCCAGGGGCGATTAGAGCTTTCTTT.

V is TRBV30 and J is TRBJ1-1, with TRBD1 identical over 8 bases. This CDR3 has 12 amino acids. V trimming: 5 bases; J trimming: 3 bases; junction bases outside the gene matches: 2. Germline V CDR1 and CDR2: GTSNPN, SVGIG (reference sequence). The CDR3 here is CAWLTGDTEAFF. The CDR3 DNA is TGTGCCTGGCTGACAGGGGACACTGAAGCTTTCTTT.

The chain couples TRBV11-3 to TRBJ2-1; TRBD2 aligns across 10 bases. The junction had 9 bases not matched to a gene; V was cut back by 4 bases and J by 12 bases. Germline lookup yields CDR1 SGHNT and CDR2 YENEEA. This CDR3 is 14 amino acids long. CDR3 sequence: CASSSSSGGLAQFF. The CDR3 DNA follows: TGTGCCAGCAGCTCGAGTAGCGGGGGGCTGGCGCAGTTCTTC.